This T cell receptor (beta chain) emerged from a study of shared clonotypes between healthy human individuals. Trimming removed 0 bases from V and 8 bases from J, with 26 bases in between. Germline CDR1 and CDR2: SGHTA and FQGNSA. There are 19 residues in the CDR3. Unsorted PBMC replicate PCRs drew on about 290 ng DNA, representing approximately 27,000 T cell genomes. The table came from immunoSEQ multiplex PCR; TCRdb's copy has only in-frame clones and leaves some out. The sample carries roughly 450,000 clones, about four fifths recorded once. The study, taken as a whole, reports: How much donors shared clonotypes was expected to be affected by sequencing depth.

Notes on this clone: Its cognate antigen is unknown.

Sequenced: PBMCs. The chain is built from TRBV7-2 and TRBJ2-1; no clear D. The sequence derives from a middle-aged woman in good health. Some clones in this sample may be carry-over from other donors' samples. In DNA form, the CDR3 reads TGTGCCAGCAGCTTAGCCCCCCCGGGTCGCGAGGAGATCTTCGATGAGCAGTTCTTC. It yields the protein CASSLAPPGREEIFDEQFF.